What follows are 10 T cell receptor beta chains derived from one specimen sequenced in a study of blood T cell repertoires in COVID-19. The assay was immunoSEQ multiplex PCR, and TCRdb's table has in-frame clones only and misses some. The repertoire holds about 400,000 clones, with around 90% as singletons. The sequencing input was PBMCs or T cells enriched from blood (not recorded which). The receptors shown here come from a woman between 35 and 50 years old with acute COVID-19.

This chain joins TRBV19 and TRBJ1-2; TRBD1 matches 7 bases. There are 15 residues in the CDR3. Germline V gene data show CDR1 as LNHDA and CDR2 as SQIVND (reference sequence). V trimming: 4 bases; J trimming: 4 bases; junction bases outside the gene matches: 9. The CDR3 DNA reads as TGTGCCAGTAGTACCGGGACAGTCACTCGCTATGGCTACACCTTC. Protein product: CASSTGTVTRYGYTF. The full variable domain, in which reference TRBV19 and TRBJ1-2 provide the parts outside the CDR3, is DGGITQSPKYLFRKEGQNVTLSCEQNLNHDAMYWYRQDPGQGLRLIYYSQIVNDFQKGDIAEGYSVSREKKESFPLTVTSAQKNPTAFYLCASSTGTVTRYGYTFGSGTRLTVV.

The chain joins TRBV20-1 to TRBJ1-5, with D possibly TRBD1 on 6 matching bases. CDR1 DFQATT and CDR2 SNEGSKA come from the germline V gene (reference sequence). This CDR3 comprises 19 residues. Deletions cut 3 bases from V and 4 bases from J, with 28 bases between. CDR3 loop: CSASADTPIGTPFNQPQHF. In DNA form, the CDR3 reads TGCAGTGCTAGTGCAGACACACCCATCGGGACACCGTTTAATCAGCCCCAGCATTTT.

This sequence joins TRBV5-4 and TRBJ2-1, with 10 positions matching TRBD1. V gave up 2 bases and J gave up 1 base; unmatched junction bases: 6. The CDR3 length is 17 residues. Per the germline V gene, CDR1 is SGHNT and CDR2 is YYREEE (reference sequence). CDR3 coding DNA: TGTGCCAGCAGCTTTACCCCGGGACAGGGGTCCTACAATGAGCAGTTCTTC. It translates to CASSFTPGQGSYNEQFF.

The rearrangement joins TRBV27 to TRBJ2-7; D gene ambiguous. The germline V gene has CDR1 MNHEY and CDR2 SMNVEV (reference sequence). This CDR3 has 16 residues. V was cut by 3 bases and J by 2 bases, with 17 bases left in between. CDR3 residues: CASSFKNVAGTYEQYF. The CDR3 nucleotides read TGTGCCAGCAGTTTTAAAAATGTTGCAGGTACCTACGAGCAGTACTTC.

To note about this clone: This specimen includes other DNA sequences encoding the same CDR3. This chain connects TRBV5-1 to TRBJ2-3, with 15 positions matching TRBD2. Germline CDR1 and CDR2: SGHRS and YFSETQ. With V trimmed by 3 bases and J by 6 bases, 5 bases remained unmatched. The CDR3 has 16 residues. Here the CDR3 DNA reads TGCGCCAGCAGCTCGGGGACTAGCGGGGGGAGTGATACGCAGTATTTT. Residues: CASSSGTSGGSDTQYF.

The chain is built from TRBV11-2 and TRBJ1-1; 10 bases are a match to TRBD1. CDR3 length: 16 residues. V lost 5 bases and J lost 1; bases outside the gene matches: 7. In germline, CDR1 is SGHAT, CDR2 FQNNGV. CDR3 amino acids: CASSEPGQGTNTEAFF. CDR3 nucleotide sequence: TGTGCCAGCAGCGAACCGGGACAGGGGACGAACACTGAAGCTTTCTTT.

The gene calls are TRBV7-8 and TRBJ2-5, with 10 bases lining up with TRBD1. Germline V lookup: CDR1 SGHVS, CDR2 FQNEAQ. The CDR3 has 19 residues. V trimming: 1 base; J trimming: 3 bases; junction bases outside the gene matches: 14. The CDR3 DNA follows: TGTGCCAGCAGCTTAGGCGCAGGGACAGGGGTCCCCTCGAAAGAGACCCAGTACTTC. It is translated as CASSLGAGTGVPSKETQYF. Variable domain in full (rest from reference TRBV7-8 and TRBJ2-5): GAGVSQSPRYKVAKRGQDVALRCDPISGHVSLFWYQQALGQGPEFLTYFQNEAQLDKSGLPSDRFFAERPEGSVSTLKIQRTQQEDSAVYLCASSLGAGTGVPSKETQYFGPGTRLLVL.

J is TRBJ2-3 and V is TRBV4-2, with 7 nucleotides matching TRBD2. Germline V gene data show CDR1 as LGHNA and CDR2 as YNFKEQ. The trim removed 4 bases at V and 4 bases at J, leaving 8 bases unmatched. This CDR3 is 15 amino acids long. CDR3 residues: CASSRDSGGSDTQYF. For the CDR3, the DNA is TGTGCCAGCAGCCGGGACTCGGGAGGCTCAGATACGCAGTATTTT.

V usage is TRBV7-9 and J usage is TRBJ1-5, with 7 nucleotides matching TRBD1. This CDR3 region has 15 residues. Germline V gene sequence: CDR1 SEHNR, CDR2 FQNEAQ (reference sequence). The ends lost 5 bases at V and 3 bases at J; junction bases unmatched: 7. This CDR3 reads CASSPGQAPNQPQHF. The CDR3 DNA reads TGTGCCAGCAGCCCCGGACAGGCCCCCAATCAGCCCCAGCATTTT.

Comment on this clone: Distinct nucleotide sequences in the sample also encode this CDR3. The chain joins TRBV29-1 to TRBJ1-1; 9 bases agree with TRBD1. CDR1 is SQVTM and CDR2 is ANQGSEA in the germline V gene. The junction had 4 bases not matched to a gene; V was cut back by 7 bases and J by 1 base. The length of the CDR3 is 13 residues. CDR3 bases: TGCAGCGGGAGACAGGGGGGGAACACTGAAGCTTTCTTT. Residues: CSGRQGGNTEAFF.